A single sample is the source of the 18 T cell receptor beta chains below, sequenced in a study of T cell responses to AZD1222 COVID-19 vaccine. The assay was immunoSEQ multiplex PCR, and TCRdb's table has in-frame clones only and misses some. The table lists 160,000 or so clones, around 89% of them singletons. The sample was peripheral blood, taken 28 days after the second AZD1222 dose. The receptor set was obtained from an adult who received the AZD1222 COVID-19 vaccine.

This sequence joins TRBV3-1 (or the pseudogene TRBV3-2) and TRBJ1-1, with D uncertain. The ends were cut back, 0 bases at V and 0 bases at J, with 8 bases in the middle. The CDR3 sequence is 15 residues long. Germline values: CDR1 LGHDT, CDR2 YNNKEL (reference sequence). The CDR3 region is CASSQDGRMNTEAFF. The CDR3 DNA follows: TGTGCCAGCAGCCAAGATGGGCGGATGAACACTGAAGCTTTCTTT.

The chain links TRBV9 to TRBJ1-5, with D unresolved. V was trimmed by 0 bases and J by 6 bases, leaving 13 bases between them. Germline CDR1 and CDR2: SGDLS and YYNGEE. The CDR3 is 15 amino acids. Here the CDR3 reads CASSVAPLPGQPQHF. The CDR3 DNA is TGTGCCAGCAGCGTAGCCCCGTTGCCGGGTCAGCCCCAGCATTTT. Together with reference TRBV9 and TRBJ1-5, the CDR3 gives the full variable domain: DSGVTQTPKHLITATGQRVTLRCSPRSGDLSVYWYQQSLDQGLQFLIQYYNGEERAKGNILERFSAQQFPDLHSELNLSSLELGDSALYFCASSVAPLPGQPQHFGDGTRLSIL.

The rearrangement joins TRBV2 to TRBJ1-3; D perhaps matches TRBD1 (5 bases). V was trimmed by 8 bases and J by 4 bases, leaving 18 bases between them. Germline V lookup: CDR1 SNHLY, CDR2 FYNNEI. There are 15 residues in the CDR3. The CDR3 DNA reads as TGTGCCAGCCGGGGCGCGGGAGGAAGGGGAAACACCATATATTTT. The encoded protein is CASRGAGGRGNTIYF.

The CDR3 loop reads CASSMGPNTEAFF. CDR3 DNA: TGTGCCAGTAGTATGGGCCCGAACACTGAAGCTTTCTTT. The chain links TRBV19 to TRBJ1-1, with no clear D. Between the trimmed V and J ends, which lost 3 bases and 1 base, there was a span of 6 bases. Germline V CDR1 and CDR2: LNHDA, SQIVND (reference sequence). This CDR3 is built from 13 residues. The full variable domain, with the rest looked up from reference TRBV19 and TRBJ1-1, is DGGITQSPKYLFRKEGQNVTLSCEQNLNHDAMYWYRQDPGQGLRLIYYSQIVNDFQKGDIAEGYSVSREKKESFPLTVTSAQKNPTAFYLCASSMGPNTEAFFGQGTRLTVV.

The rearrangement uses TRBV15 and TRBJ1-5, with no clear D. CDR1 and CDR2 (germline): LNHNV, YYDKDF (reference sequence). V lost 5 bases and J lost 2, with 10 bases in between. The CDR3 is 14 amino acids. CDR3 protein: CATSPFGGNQPQHF. The CDR3 coding sequence is TGTGCCACCAGCCCCTTCGGGGGCAATCAGCCCCAGCATTTT.

V usage is TRBV5-1 and J usage is TRBJ1-3; a possible D gene is TRBD1 (6 bases). V lost 0 bases and J lost 1, with 11 bases in between. The germline V gene has CDR1 SGHRS and CDR2 YFSETQ. This CDR3 is 16 amino acids long. The CDR3 coding sequence is TGCGCCAGCAGCTTGGAGCTAGGGGGGTCTGGAAACACCATATATTTT. Encoded protein: CASSLELGGSGNTIYF.

The rearrangement uses TRBV7-2 and TRBJ1-2, with 7 positions matching TRBD1. This CDR3 contains 14 residues. Per germline, CDR1 SGHTA and CDR2 FQGNSA. With V trimmed by 1 base and J by 7 bases, 6 bases remained unmatched. The CDR3 region has the DNA TGTGCCAGCAGCTTAGATAAGGGGGCGGGTGGCTACACCTTC. Its protein product is CASSLDKGAGGYTF.

The rearrangement joins TRBV6-5 to TRBJ1-2, with 8 nucleotides matching TRBD1. Germline-derived CDR1 and CDR2 are MNHEY and SVGAGI. There are 14 residues in the CDR3. Trimming cost V 6 bases and J 4 bases; bases outside gene matches: 7. The CDR3 here is CASRPGQETYGYTF. CDR3 in DNA: TGTGCCAGCAGGCCGGGACAGGAAACCTATGGCTACACCTTC.

V gene TRBV4-3 combines with J gene TRBJ1-2, with a possible D match to TRBD1 (6 bases). V lost 8 bases to trimming and J lost 6 bases, with 22 bases between them. Germline CDR1 LGHNA, CDR2 YSLEER. The CDR3 length is 15 residues. CDR3 in amino acids: CASRPSVSGGHGYTF. CDR3 nucleotides: TGCGCCAGCCGTCCGTCGGTCAGCGGGGGGCATGGCTACACCTTC.

This sequence joins TRBV29-1 and TRBJ2-1; D is ambiguous. The CDR3 totals 12 residues. Germline V lookup: CDR1 SQVTM, CDR2 ANQGSEA. The V end was cut by 7 bases, the J end by 0 bases, with 7 bases between. CDR3 region: CSATSSYNEQFF. The CDR3 nucleotides read TGCAGCGCTACGAGCTCCTACAATGAGCAGTTCTTC.

This sequence joins TRBV7-2 and TRBJ1-1; D gene uncertain. Trimming stripped 3 bases from V and 1 base from J, with 6 bases between. Germline loops: CDR1 SGHTA, CDR2 FQGNSA. The CDR3 is made up of 13 amino acids. CDR3 in amino acids: CASSLRGNTEAFF. CDR3 DNA: TGTGCCAGCAGCTTGCGGGGGAACACTGAAGCTTTCTTT.

The genes are TRBV4-3 and TRBJ1-5; 10 nucleotides align to TRBD1. Germline CDR1 is LGHNA and CDR2 is YSLEER. The CDR3 extends over 18 amino acids. V gave up 0 bases and J gave up 4 bases; unmatched junction bases: 9. DNA for the CDR3: TGCGCCAGCAGCCAAGATAGGAGCGGGACAGGGGTGAATCAGCCCCAGCATTTT. Protein product: CASSQDRSGTGVNQPQHF.

This chain connects TRBV5-1 to TRBJ1-1; D is ambiguous. The germline CDR1 and CDR2 sequences are SGHRS and YFSETQ. This CDR3 region has 15 residues. Trimming removed 6 bases from V and 0 bases from J, with 15 bases in between. Here the CDR3 DNA reads TGCGCCAGCACCCCTGGGTCCGGGATGAACACTGAAGCTTTCTTT. This translates into CASTPGSGMNTEAFF. The whole variable domain, filled in from reference TRBV5-1 and TRBJ1-1, reads KAGVTQTPRYLIKTRGQQVTLSCSPISGHRSVSWYQQTPGQGLQFLFEYFSETQRNKGNFPGRFSGRQFSNSRSEMNVSTLELGDSALYLCASTPGSGMNTEAFFGQGTRLTVV.

CDR3 amino acids: CASSRAGGGAYEQYF. The CDR3 nucleotides are TGTGCCAGCTCGAGAGCGGGGGGGGGAGCCTACGAGCAGTACTTC. The V call is TRBV18, the J call TRBJ2-7; 10 bases are shared with TRBD2. The V and J ends lost 6 bases and 2 bases, in that order; junction bases with no gene match: 7. The CDR3 runs to 15 residues. CDR1 is KGHSH, CDR2 LQKENI, per germline.

A word on this clone: One end of the junction varies from germline; a read error may be responsible. In DNA form, the CDR3 reads TGTGCCAGCATCCCCCGGGGAGGGGACAGGGCATACTTC. It is translated as CASIPRGGDRAYF. The rearrangement uses TRBV12-3 or TRBV12-4 and TRBJ1-2; 9 bases map to TRBD1. This CDR3 has 13 amino acids.

The V gene is TRBV10-2, the J gene TRBJ1-3; no reliable D call. Trimming shortened V by 4 bases and J by 0 bases, and 10 bases separated the two germline ends. The germline CDR1 and CDR2 sequences are WSHSY and SAAADI. The CDR3 has 15 amino acids. The CDR3 is CASSGWADSGNTIYF. The DNA for the CDR3 is TGCGCCAGCAGTGGGTGGGCGGACTCTGGAAACACCATATATTTT.

The genes are TRBV29-1 and TRBJ1-2; D unclear. V shed 5 bases and J shed 3 bases, with 4 bases lying between them. The CDR3 has 10 amino acids. The germline gives CDR1 SQVTM, CDR2 ANQGSEA. The CDR3 DNA sequence: TGCAGCGTTCTCGACTATGGCTACACCTTC. Protein sequence: CSVLDYGYTF.

The V call is TRBV12-5, the J call TRBJ2-7; D gene unclear. In germline, CDR1 is LGHNT, CDR2 FRNRAP. CDR3 length: 14 residues. Trimming shortened V by 6 bases and J by 3 bases, and 15 bases separated the two germline ends. For the CDR3, the DNA is TGTGCTAGTGGCCGGGTCTGGGGTAACTACGAGCAGTACTTC. This gives the protein CASGRVWGNYEQYF.